Sequencing of this T cell receptor (beta chain) was carried out in a study of OX40 agonist ivuxolimab in advanced cancers. Study as a whole: Having had anti-PD-1, anti-PD-L1 or anti-CTLA-4 therapy before was allowed, and roughly 39% had some.

Sequencing used immunoSEQ multiplex PCR; TCRdb keeps in-frame clones, though not all of them. The sample shows tens of thousands of clones, approximately 72% of them seen only once. Study-level points and caveats: At 0.1 to 3.0 mg/kg, clonal expansion of CD4+ and CD8+ blood T cells had occurred by week 6.

This clone has only a few counts. Its antigen is unidentified. The length of the CDR3 is 15 residues. Trimming cost V 4 bases and J 1 base, with 11 bases left between them. Per the germline V gene, CDR1 is SGHAT and CDR2 is FQNNGV. The receptor was derived from an adult with an advanced solid tumor such as melanoma, head and neck, liver or kidney cancer. V gene TRBV11-2 combines with J gene TRBJ1-5, with D unresolved. The specimen comprised CD4+ or CD8+ T cells sorted from blood, sampled in a trial of the OX40 agonist ivuxolimab. The CDR3: CASSSHGRSNQPQHF. CDR3 sequence (DNA): TGTGCCAGCAGCTCCCATGGGAGAAGCAATCAGCCCCAGCATTTT.